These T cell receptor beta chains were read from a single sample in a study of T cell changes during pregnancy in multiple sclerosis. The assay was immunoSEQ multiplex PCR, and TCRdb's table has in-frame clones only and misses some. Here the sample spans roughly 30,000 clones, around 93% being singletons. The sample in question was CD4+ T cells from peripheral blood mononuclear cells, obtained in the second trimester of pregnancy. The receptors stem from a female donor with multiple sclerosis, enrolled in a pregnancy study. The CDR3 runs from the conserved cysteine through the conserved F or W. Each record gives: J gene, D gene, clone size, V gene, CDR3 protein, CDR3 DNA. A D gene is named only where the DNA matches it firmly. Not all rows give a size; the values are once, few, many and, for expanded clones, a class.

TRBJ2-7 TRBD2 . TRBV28 CASSLPPSGALSSYEQYF TGTGCCAGCAGTTTACCCCCAAGCGGGGCCCTTAGCTCCTACGAGCAGTACTTC
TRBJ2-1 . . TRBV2 CASSEVGSSYNEQFF TGTGCCAGCAGTGAAGTCGGTAGCTCCTACAATGAGCAGTTCTTC
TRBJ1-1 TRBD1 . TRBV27 CASSRRIPGQGSRAEAFF TGTGCCAGCAGTCGAAGGATACCCGGACAGGGAAGTAGGGCTGAAGCTTTCTTT
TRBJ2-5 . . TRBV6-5 CASSGGLMLSQYF TGTGCCAGCAGTGGGGGACTGATGTTGTCCCAGTACTTC
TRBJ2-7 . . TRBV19 CASNDPRGASYEQYF TGTGCCAGTAACGATCCCCGGGGAGCCTCCTACGAGCAGTACTTC
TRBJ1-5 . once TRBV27 CASSFGPYEPQHF TGTGCCAGCAGTTTTGGGCCGTACGAGCCCCAGCATTTT
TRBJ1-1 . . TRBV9 CASSGDIDDTEAFF TGTGCCAGCAGCGGGGACATTGACGACACTGAAGCTTTCTTT
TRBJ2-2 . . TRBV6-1 CASRGGAGEGTGELFF TGTGCCAGCCGTGGCGGGGCGGGCGAGGGGACCGGGGAGCTGTTTTTT
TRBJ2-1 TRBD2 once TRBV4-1 CASSQQLAGGPNEQFF TGCGCCAGCAGCCAACAACTAGCGGGAGGGCCGAATGAGCAGTTCTTC
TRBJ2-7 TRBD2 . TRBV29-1 CSVDVAGYEQYF TGCAGCGTTGATGTAGCGGGGTACGAGCAGTACTTC
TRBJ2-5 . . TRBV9 CASSVAGGRSGGETQYF TGTGCCAGCAGCGTAGCCGGGGGACGGTCCGGGGGAGAGACCCAGTACTTC
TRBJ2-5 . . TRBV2 CASSGGQLATQETQYF TGTGCCAGCAGTGGGGGACAGCTAGCGACTCAAGAGACCCAGTACTTC
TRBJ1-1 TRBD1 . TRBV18 CASSPQGQGLGAFF TGTGCCAGCTCACCGCAAGGACAGGGACTCGGAGCTTTCTTT
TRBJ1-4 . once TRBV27 CASRHRVLPDNEKLFF TGTGCCAGCAGGCACAGGGTCTTACCGGATAATGAAAAACTGTTTTTT
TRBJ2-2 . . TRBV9 CASSVEGVVNTGELFF TGTGCCAGCAGCGTCGAAGGGGTGGTAAACACCGGGGAGCTGTTTTTT
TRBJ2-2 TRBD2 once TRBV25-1 CASTLAGSGSGELFF TGTGCCAGCACCTTAGCGGGAAGTGGGTCCGGGGAGCTGTTTTTT
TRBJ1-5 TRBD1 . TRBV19 CASSPRQGTNQPQHF TGTGCCAGTAGTCCGAGACAGGGTACGAATCAGCCCCAGCATTTT
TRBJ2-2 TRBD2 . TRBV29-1 CSVGGSGELFF TGCAGCGTGGGGGGGTCCGGGGAGCTGTTTTTT
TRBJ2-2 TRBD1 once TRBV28 CASSPAGQGAFGELFF TGTGCCAGCAGTCCCGCCGGACAGGGGGCCTTCGGGGAGCTGTTTTTT
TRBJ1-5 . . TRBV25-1 CASNGSVSGDYSNQPQHF TGTGCCAGCAACGGATCGGTGTCGGGAGATTATAGCAATCAGCCCCAGCATTTT
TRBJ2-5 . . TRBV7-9 CASSLARDQETQYF TGTGCCAGCAGCTTAGCCAGGGATCAAGAGACCCAGTACTTC
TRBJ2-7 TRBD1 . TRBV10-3 CAISGNYGQGGYEQYF TGTGCCATCAGTGGGAACTACGGACAGGGGGGTTACGAGCAGTACTTC
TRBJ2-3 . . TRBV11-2 CASSLDRRGTDTQYF TGTGCCAGCAGCTTAGACCGTCGGGGCACAGATACGCAGTATTTT
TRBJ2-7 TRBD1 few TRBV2 CASRASQGAANEQYF TGTGCCAGCAGAGCCTCGCAGGGGGCGGCGAACGAGCAGTACTTC
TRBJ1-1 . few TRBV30 CAWSVHATDEAFF TGTGCCTGGAGTGTCCACGCAACAGATGAAGCTTTCTTT